This T cell receptor (beta chain) came from a study of T cells after yellow fever vaccination. A single record per CDR3 protein comes from TCRdb applying MiXCR to the 5' RACE reads. The sample yields 25,000 to 30,000 distinct CDR3 sequences, roughly 4.5% seen once. This clonotype was seen many times. The source was PBMCs, either bulk or a sorted T-cell subset (CD4+, CD8+, memory, or dextramer-sorted; not recorded which), collected on the day of the yellow fever booster vaccination. The clonotype was recovered from a man aged 18 to 29 who received the YFV17D yellow fever vaccine.

CDR3 residues: CASSLGGGELFF. CDR3 nucleotide sequence: TGTGCCAGCAGTCTGGGGGGCGGGGAGCTGTTTTTT. J is TRBJ2-2 and V is TRBV5-5; D might be TRBD2 (6 bases). The germline V and J ends were trimmed by 5 bases and 7 bases, with 9 bases remaining between them. Germline V lookup: CDR1 SGHKS, CDR2 YYEKEE (reference sequence). This CDR3 has 12 residues.